This T cell receptor (beta chain) was recorded in a study of identical twins. Study observations and caveats: Twin sharing of out-of-frame TCR alpha was underestimated by models in monozygotic pairs.

A single record per CDR3 protein comes from TCRdb applying MiXCR to the 5' RACE reads. The sample contains 300,000 or so distinct CDR3 sequences, less than 9.5% of which appear only once. V lost 5 bases to trimming and J lost 2 bases, with 8 bases between them. Germline V lookup: CDR1 DFQATT, CDR2 SNEGSKA (reference sequence). The CDR3 sequence is 12 residues long. This clonotype was counted a few times. Its antigen is undetermined. These sequences were also reported in another study, on yellow fever vaccine responses in identical twins.

The sample taken for sequencing was CD8+ T cells sorted from blood. The sequence was collected from a young woman in good health. The chain uses TRBV20-1 and TRBJ2-3; no definite D call. The CDR3 loop is CSAPKVTDTQYF. The CDR3 coding sequence is TGCAGTGCTCCCAAGGTCACAGATACGCAGTATTTT.